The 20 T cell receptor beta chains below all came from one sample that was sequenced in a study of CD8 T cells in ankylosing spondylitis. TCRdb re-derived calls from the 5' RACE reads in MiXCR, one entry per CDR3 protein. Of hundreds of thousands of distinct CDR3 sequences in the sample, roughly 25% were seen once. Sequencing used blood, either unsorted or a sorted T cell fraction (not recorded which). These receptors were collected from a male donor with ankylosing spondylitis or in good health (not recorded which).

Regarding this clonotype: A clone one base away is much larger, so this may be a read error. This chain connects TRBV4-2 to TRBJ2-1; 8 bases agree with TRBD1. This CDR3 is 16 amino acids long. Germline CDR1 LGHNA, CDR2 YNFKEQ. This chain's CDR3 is CTSSHAGQGSYNEQFF. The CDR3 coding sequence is TGTACCAGCAGCCACGCAGGACAGGGATCCTACAATGAGCAGTTCTTC.

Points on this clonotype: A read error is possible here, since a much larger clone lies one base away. CDR3 sequence reads: CAIREQGVEQFF. CDR3 in DNA: TGTGCCATCAGAGAACAGGGGGTTGAGCAGTTCTTC. V is TRBV10-3 and J is TRBJ2-1; TRBD1 matches at 8 bases. This CDR3 is built from 12 residues. Germline CDR1 and CDR2: ENHRY and SYGVKD. The J segment lost 9 bases and the V segment lost 6 bases, leaving 4 bases of the junction unmatched.

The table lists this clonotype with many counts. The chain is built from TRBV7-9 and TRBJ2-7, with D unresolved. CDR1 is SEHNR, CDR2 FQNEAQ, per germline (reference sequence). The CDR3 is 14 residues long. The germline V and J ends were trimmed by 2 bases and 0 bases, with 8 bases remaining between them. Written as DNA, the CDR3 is TGTGCCAGCAGCTTAACCTTGAGCTCCTACGAGCAGTACTTC. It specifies CASSLTLSSYEQYF.

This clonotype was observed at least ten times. The DNA of the CDR3 is TGCGCCAGCAGCTTGGGGACTGGCGGACCCTCGGGCGATGAGCAGTTCTTC. Translating it yields CASSLGTGGPSGDEQFF. This rearrangement joins TRBV5-1 to TRBJ2-1, with D perhaps matching TRBD2 (5 bases). V shed 0 bases and J shed 8 bases, with 21 bases lying between them. The CDR3 has 17 residues. CDR1 is SGHRS, CDR2 YFSETQ, per germline.

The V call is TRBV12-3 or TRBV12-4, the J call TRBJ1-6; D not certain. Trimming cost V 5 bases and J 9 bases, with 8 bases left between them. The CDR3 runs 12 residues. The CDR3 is CASSRTTSPLHF. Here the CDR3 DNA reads TGTGCCAGCAGTCGGACGACTTCACCCCTCCACTTT.

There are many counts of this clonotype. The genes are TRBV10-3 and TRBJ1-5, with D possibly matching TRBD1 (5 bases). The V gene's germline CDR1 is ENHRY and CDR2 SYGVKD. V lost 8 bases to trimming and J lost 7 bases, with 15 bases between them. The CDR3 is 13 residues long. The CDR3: CAISSGRGQPQHF. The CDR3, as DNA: TGTGCCATCTCATCAGGGCGCGGGCAGCCCCAGCATTTT.

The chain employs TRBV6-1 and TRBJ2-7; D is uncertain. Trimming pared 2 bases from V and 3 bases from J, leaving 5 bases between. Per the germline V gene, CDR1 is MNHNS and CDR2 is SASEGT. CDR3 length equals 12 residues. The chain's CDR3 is CASSEHSYEQYF. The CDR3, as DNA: TGTGCCAGCAGTGAACACAGCTACGAGCAGTACTTC.

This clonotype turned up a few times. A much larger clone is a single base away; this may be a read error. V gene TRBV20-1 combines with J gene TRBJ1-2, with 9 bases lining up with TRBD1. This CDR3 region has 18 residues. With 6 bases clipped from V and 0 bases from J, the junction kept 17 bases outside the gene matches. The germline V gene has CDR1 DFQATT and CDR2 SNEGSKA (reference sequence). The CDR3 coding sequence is TGCAGTGCAGCGGCCGGACAGGGGTTAACGGGTACTAACTATGGCTACACCTTC. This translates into CSAAAGQGLTGTNYGYTF.

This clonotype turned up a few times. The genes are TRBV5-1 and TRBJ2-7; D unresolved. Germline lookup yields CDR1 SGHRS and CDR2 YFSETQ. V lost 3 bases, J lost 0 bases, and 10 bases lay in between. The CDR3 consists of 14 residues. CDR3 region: CASSSPGPSYEQYF. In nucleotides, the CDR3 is TGCGCCAGCAGCTCACCGGGCCCCTCCTACGAGCAGTACTTC.

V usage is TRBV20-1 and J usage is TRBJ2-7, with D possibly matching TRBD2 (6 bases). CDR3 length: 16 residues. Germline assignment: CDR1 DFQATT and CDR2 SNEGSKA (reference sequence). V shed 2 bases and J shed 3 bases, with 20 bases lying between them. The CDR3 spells CSARSPWGDGLYEQYF. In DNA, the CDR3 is TGCAGTGCTAGATCCCCTTGGGGGGACGGACTCTACGAGCAGTACTTC.

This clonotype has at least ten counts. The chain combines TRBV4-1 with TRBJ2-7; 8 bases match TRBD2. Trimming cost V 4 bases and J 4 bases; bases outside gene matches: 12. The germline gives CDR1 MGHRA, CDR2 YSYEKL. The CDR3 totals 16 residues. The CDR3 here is CASSRRILAGFYEQYF. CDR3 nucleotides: TGCGCCAGCAGCCGGAGGATCCTAGCGGGCTTTTACGAGCAGTACTTC.

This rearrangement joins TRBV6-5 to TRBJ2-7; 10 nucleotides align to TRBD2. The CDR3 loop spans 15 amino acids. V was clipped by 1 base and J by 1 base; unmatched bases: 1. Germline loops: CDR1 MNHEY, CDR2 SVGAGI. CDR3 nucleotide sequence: TGTGCCAGCAGTTACTGGACTAGCGGATCCTACGAGCAGTACTTC. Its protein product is CASSYWTSGSYEQYF.

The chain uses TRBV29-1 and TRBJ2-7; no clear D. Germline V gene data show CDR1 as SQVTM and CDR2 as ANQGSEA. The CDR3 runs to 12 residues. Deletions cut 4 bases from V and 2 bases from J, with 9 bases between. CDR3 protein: CSVVGPAYEQYF. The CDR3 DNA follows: TGCAGCGTTGTAGGCCCAGCCTACGAGCAGTACTTC.

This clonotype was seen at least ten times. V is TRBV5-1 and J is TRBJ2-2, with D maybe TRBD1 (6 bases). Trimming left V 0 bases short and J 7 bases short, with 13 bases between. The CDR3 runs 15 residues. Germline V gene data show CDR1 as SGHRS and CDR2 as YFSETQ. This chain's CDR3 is CASSLDRARDGELFF. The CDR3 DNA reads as TGCGCCAGCAGCTTGGACAGGGCACGGGACGGGGAGCTGTTTTTT.

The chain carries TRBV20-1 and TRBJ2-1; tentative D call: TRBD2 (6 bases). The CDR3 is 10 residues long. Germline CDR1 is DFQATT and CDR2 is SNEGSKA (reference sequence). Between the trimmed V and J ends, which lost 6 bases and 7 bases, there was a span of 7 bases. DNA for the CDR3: TGCAGTGCGACTAGGAATGAGCAGTTCTTC. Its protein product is CSATRNEQFF.

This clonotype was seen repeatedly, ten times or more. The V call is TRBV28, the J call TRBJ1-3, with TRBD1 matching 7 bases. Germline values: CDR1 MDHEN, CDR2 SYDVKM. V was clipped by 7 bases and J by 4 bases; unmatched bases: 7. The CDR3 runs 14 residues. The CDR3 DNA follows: TGTGCCAGCATTCCACAGGGGCCCGGAAACACCATATATTTT. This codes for CASIPQGPGNTIYF.

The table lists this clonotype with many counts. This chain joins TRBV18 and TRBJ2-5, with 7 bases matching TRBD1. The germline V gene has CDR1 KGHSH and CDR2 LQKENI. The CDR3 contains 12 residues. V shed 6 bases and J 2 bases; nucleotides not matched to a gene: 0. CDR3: CASSGQQETQYF. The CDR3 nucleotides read TGTGCCAGCTCGGGACAGCAAGAGACCCAGTACTTC.

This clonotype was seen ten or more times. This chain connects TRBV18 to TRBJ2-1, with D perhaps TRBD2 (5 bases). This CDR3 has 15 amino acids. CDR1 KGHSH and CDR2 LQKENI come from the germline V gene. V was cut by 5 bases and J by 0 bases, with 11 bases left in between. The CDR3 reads CASSSSIRSYNEQFF. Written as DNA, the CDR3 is TGTGCCAGCTCATCTAGCATACGCTCCTACAATGAGCAGTTCTTC. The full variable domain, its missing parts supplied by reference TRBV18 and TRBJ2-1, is NAGVMQNPRHLVRRRGQEARLRCSPMKGHSHVYWYRQLPEEGLKFMVYLQKENIIDESGMPKERFSAEFPKEGPSILRIQQVVRGDSAAYFCASSSSIRSYNEQFFGPGTRLTVL.

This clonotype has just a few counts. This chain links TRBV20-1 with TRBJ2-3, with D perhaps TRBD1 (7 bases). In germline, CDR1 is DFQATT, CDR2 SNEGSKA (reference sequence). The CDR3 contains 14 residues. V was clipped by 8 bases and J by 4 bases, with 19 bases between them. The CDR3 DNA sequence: TGCAGTTCGGGGGATTCAGGGGGACCAGATACGCAGTATTTT. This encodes CSSGDSGGPDTQYF.

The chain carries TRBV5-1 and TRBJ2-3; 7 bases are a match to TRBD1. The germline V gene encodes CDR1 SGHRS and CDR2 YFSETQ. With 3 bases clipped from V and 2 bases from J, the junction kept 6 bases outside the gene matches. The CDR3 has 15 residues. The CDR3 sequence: CASSYPGGPTDTQYF. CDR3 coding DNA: TGCGCCAGCAGCTACCCAGGGGGACCCACAGATACGCAGTATTTT.